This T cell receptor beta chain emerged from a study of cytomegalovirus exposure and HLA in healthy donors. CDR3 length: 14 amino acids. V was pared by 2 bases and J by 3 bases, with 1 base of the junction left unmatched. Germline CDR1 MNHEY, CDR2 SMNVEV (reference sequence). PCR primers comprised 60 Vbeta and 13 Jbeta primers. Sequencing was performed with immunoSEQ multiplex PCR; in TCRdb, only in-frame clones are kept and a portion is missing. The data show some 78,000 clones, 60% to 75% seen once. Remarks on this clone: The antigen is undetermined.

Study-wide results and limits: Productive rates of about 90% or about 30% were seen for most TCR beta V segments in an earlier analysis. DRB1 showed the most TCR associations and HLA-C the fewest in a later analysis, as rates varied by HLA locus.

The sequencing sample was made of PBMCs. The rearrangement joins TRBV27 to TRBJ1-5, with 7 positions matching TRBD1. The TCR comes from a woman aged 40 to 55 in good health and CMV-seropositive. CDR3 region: CASSLGQVNQPQHF. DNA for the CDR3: TGTGCCAGCAGTTTAGGACAGGTCAATCAGCCCCAGCATTTT.